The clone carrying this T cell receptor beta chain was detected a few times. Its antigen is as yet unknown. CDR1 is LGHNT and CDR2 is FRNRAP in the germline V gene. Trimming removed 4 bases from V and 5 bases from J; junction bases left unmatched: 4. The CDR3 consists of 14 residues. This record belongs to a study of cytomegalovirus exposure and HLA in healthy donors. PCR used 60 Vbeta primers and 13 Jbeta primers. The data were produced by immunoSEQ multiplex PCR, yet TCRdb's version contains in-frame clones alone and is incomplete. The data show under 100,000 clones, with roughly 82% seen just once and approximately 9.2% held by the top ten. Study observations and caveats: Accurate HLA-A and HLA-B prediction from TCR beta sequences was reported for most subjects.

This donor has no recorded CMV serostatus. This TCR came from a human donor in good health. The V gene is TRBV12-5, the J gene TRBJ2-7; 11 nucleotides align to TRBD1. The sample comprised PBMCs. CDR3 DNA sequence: TGTGCTAGTGGTTCAGGACAGGGGGCTGACGAGCAGTACTTC. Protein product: CASGSGQGADEQYF.